These T cell receptor beta chains were read from a single sample in a study of graft-versus-host responses after intestinal transplantation. The data were produced by immunoSEQ multiplex PCR, yet TCRdb's version contains in-frame clones alone and is incomplete. The sample carries 80,000 to 100,000 clones, just under 95% recorded once. Antigens for these TCRs are unknown. The material sequenced was unstimulated CD8+ T cells sorted from spleen or lymph node cells, taken before transplant. These receptors were collected from a human donor who was the organ donor for an intestinal transplant. Both conserved end residues are part of each CDR3. Fields, in order: V gene, J gene, clone size, D gene, CDR3 DNA, CDR3 protein. A D gene is named only where the DNA matches it firmly. The size field is filled for only some rows; it gives once, few, many or a size class.

>TRBV10-1|TRBJ1-1|.|.
TGCGCCAGCGGGGAGGACGGGGATGAAGCTTTCTTT
CASGEDGDEAFF
>TRBV28|TRBJ2-7|.|TRBD2
TGTGCCAGCAGTTCTCTGACTAGCGGTGGCTCCTACGAGCAGTACTTC
CASSSLTSGGSYEQYF
>TRBV9|TRBJ2-1|.|TRBD2
TGTGCCAGCAGTAATAGACTAGCGGGAGGGCCCTCCTACAATGAGCAGTTCTTC
CASSNRLAGGPSYNEQFF
>TRBV2|TRBJ1-2|.|.
TGTGCCAGCACTCACCCGGCGGCAGAGGTATATGGCTACACCTTC
CASTHPAAEVYGYTF
>TRBV7-2|TRBJ2-7|.|TRBD2
TGTGCCAGCAGCCCCGTGACTAGCGGGGCCTACGAGCAGTACTTC
CASSPVTSGAYEQYF
>TRBV13|TRBJ2-5|.|TRBD2
TGTGCCAGCAGCCTCTCCGGGCGGGGGGGCAGTGGGGAGACCCAGTACTTC
CASSLSGRGGSGETQYF
>TRBV9|TRBJ2-1|.|TRBD2
TGTGCCAGCAGCGTCCTGACTAGCGGTCCCTCCTACAATGAGCAGTTCTTC
CASSVLTSGPSYNEQFF
>TRBV5-6|TRBJ2-7|.|.
TGTGCCAGCAGCTTGTACTCGATTAACCCTGCCTACGAGCAGTACTTC
CASSLYSINPAYEQYF
>TRBV2|TRBJ2-3|.|.
TGTGCCAGCGAGTCAACCCCTAGCACAGATACGCAGTATTTT
CASESTPSTDTQYF
>TRBV23-1|TRBJ2-7|once|TRBD2
TGCGCCAGCAGTCTTTTTTCCAGCGGGAGCTCGTACGAGCAGTACTTC
CASSLFSSGSSYEQYF
>TRBV9|TRBJ1-2|.|TRBD1
TGTGCCAGCACCCCTACCGGGACAGGGTATGGCTACACCTTC
CASTPTGTGYGYTF
>TRBV5-1|TRBJ2-4|.|.
TGCGCCAGCAGCTTGGGGGGGCGCAACTCCAAAAACATTCAGTACTTC
CASSLGGRNSKNIQYF
>TRBV9|TRBJ2-7|.|.
TGTGCCAGCAGCCCCTCGGGAGACACCTACGAGCAGTACTTC
CASSPSGDTYEQYF
>TRBV6-5|TRBJ2-1|.|TRBD1
TGTGCCAGCAGTGGACAGGAAAATGAGCAGTTCTTC
CASSGQENEQFF
>TRBV7-3|TRBJ2-6|.|.
TGTGCCAGCAGCCAAACAGACTCTGGGGCCAACGTCCTGACTTTC
CASSQTDSGANVLTF
>TRBV19|TRBJ2-5|.|.
TGTGCCAGTAGTATTCAACTGGAGGCGATAACCCAAGAGACCCAGTACTTC
CASSIQLEAITQETQYF
>TRBV7-9|TRBJ2-3|.|TRBD2
TGTGCCAGCAGCTCCCCACGGGCGGGAGCCCCCACGGATACGCAGTATTTT
CASSSPRAGAPTDTQYF
>TRBV5-4|TRBJ2-7|.|.
TGTGCCAGCAGCTTGGGTCGTAGCGAGAGGTACTTC
CASSLGRSERYF
>TRBV27|TRBJ2-5|.|TRBD2
TGTGCCAGCAGTTCGGGACTAGCGGGCCACCAAGAGACCCAGTACTTC
CASSSGLAGHQETQYF
>TRBV7-3|TRBJ2-1|.|.
TGTGCCAGCAGCTCCCGCCTGAGATTCAATGAGCAGTTCTTC
CASSSRLRFNEQFF
>TRBV9|TRBJ2-5|.|TRBD2
TGTGCCAGCCGGAGGCTAGCGGATCAAGAGACCCAGTACTTC
CASRRLADQETQYF
>TRBV9|TRBJ2-5|.|TRBD2
TGTGCCAGCAGCGGGGGACTAGCGGGAGGGCCGGTGACGATGGAGACCCAGTACTTC
CASSGGLAGGPVTMETQYF
>TRBV28|TRBJ2-7|.|TRBD1
TGTGCCAGCAGTCTTTCGGGACAGGGAGAGCAGTACTTC
CASSLSGQGEQYF
>TRBV9|TRBJ1-5|.|.
TGTGCCAGCAGCGTAGGAGGGAAGCAGCCCCAGCATTTT
CASSVGGKQPQHF
>TRBV27|TRBJ2-3|once|TRBD2
TGTGCCAGCAGCCATCTAGCGGGAGAGTATCCAGATACGCAGTATTTT
CASSHLAGEYPDTQYF
>TRBV2|TRBJ2-5|.|.
TGTGCCAGCAGTGGTTGGGGGCCTCAAGAGACCCAGTACTTC
CASSGWGPQETQYF
>TRBV5-1|TRBJ2-6|.|TRBD2
TGCGCCAGCAGCGCGTTTCTAGCGGGAGAGGCTGGGGCCAACGTCCTGACTTTC
CASSAFLAGEAGANVLTF
>TRBV27|TRBJ2-7|once|.
TGTGCCAGCAGTTTATCGCCCGTAGTAAAAGAACTAGCCTACGAGCAGTACTTC
CASSLSPVVKELAYEQYF
>TRBV7-6|TRBJ2-7|.|TRBD1
TGTGCCAGCAGCTTTGGGGACAGTGGCTCCTACGAGCAGTACTTC
CASSFGDSGSYEQYF
>TRBV6-6|TRBJ1-2|few|.
TGTGCCAGCAGTTACTCGACAGGAAACTATGGCTACACCTTC
CASSYSTGNYGYTF
>TRBV30|TRBJ2-1|once|TRBD2
TGTGCCTGGAGCATGGGACTAGCGGGAAACAATGAGCAGTTCTTC
CAWSMGLAGNNEQFF
>TRBV28|TRBJ1-1|.|.
TGTGCCAGCAGTATCACAGGGAACACTGAAGCTTTCTTT
CASSITGNTEAFF
>TRBV29-1|TRBJ2-6|.|TRBD1
TGCAGCGTTGTCTCGGGACAGGGTATCTACTCTGGGGCCAACGTCCTGACTTTC
CSVVSGQGIYSGANVLTF
>TRBV30|TRBJ2-5|.|.
TGTGCCTGGAGTGTGGAGGGAGTCCCAGAGACCCAGTACTTC
CAWSVEGVPETQYF
>TRBV21-1|TRBJ2-3|.|.
TGTGCCAGCAGCAAAGCCGGACACCCCTTAATGGATACGCAGTATTTT
CASSKAGHPLMDTQYF
>TRBV6-5|TRBJ2-1|.|TRBD2
TGTGCCAGCAGTCCAAGCGGGGGGGCCGTCTATGAGCAGTTCTTC
CASSPSGGAVYEQFF
>TRBV7-9|TRBJ1-1|.|.
TGTGCCAGCAGCACTCCAATTTCAGCGCCTGAAGCTTTCTTT
CASSTPISAPEAFF
>TRBV28|TRBJ2-3|once|.
TGTGCCAGCAGTCCCGACTATCAGACGGCAGATACGCAGTATTTT
CASSPDYQTADTQYF
>TRBV6-5|TRBJ1-4|few|.
TGTGCCAGCAGTCTCGGTACAACTAATGAAAAACTGTTTTTT
CASSLGTTNEKLFF
>TRBV6-5|TRBJ2-3|once|TRBD2
TGTGCCAGCATGCGGGAGGGGCTAGAAGATACGCAGTATTTT
CASMREGLEDTQYF
>TRBV4-1|TRBJ2-7|once|TRBD1
TGCGCCAGCAGCCAAGTGGGACAGCTGTACGAGCAGTACTTC
CASSQVGQLYEQYF
>TRBV4-2|TRBJ2-1|.|.
TGTGCCAGCAGCCCTGGGGGGGCTCCTCTTCACAATGAGCAGTTCTTC
CASSPGGAPLHNEQFF
>TRBV7-6|TRBJ2-1|.|.
TGTGCCAGCAGCCTCCTCGCAGGACTTTATTACAATGAGCAGTTCTTC
CASSLLAGLYYNEQFF
>TRBV10-3|TRBJ1-1|.|.
TGTGCCATCAGTGTGTCAGGGGTGGAAGCTTTCTTT
CAISVSGVEAFF
>TRBV5-6|TRBJ2-1|.|.
TGTGCCAGCAGCCTGCCGCAGGGCAATATTTTGTACAATGAGCAGTTCTTC
CASSLPQGNILYNEQFF
>TRBV5-1|TRBJ1-2|.|TRBD1
TGCGCCAGCAGCTGGGGGACAGGGTCCTATGGCTACACCTTC
CASSWGTGSYGYTF
>TRBV13|TRBJ1-1|.|.
TGTGCCAGCAGCCCACTGTCCCCTGCTGAAGCTTTCTTT
CASSPLSPAEAFF
>TRBV6-1|TRBJ1-2|.|.
TGTGCCAGTGGTTACAGGGTTAACTATGGCTACACCTTC
CASGYRVNYGYTF
>TRBV6-5|TRBJ2-1|.|.
TGTGCCACCTCGGTCCAGGGGAGAAATGAGCAGTTCTTC
CATSVQGRNEQFF
>TRBV28|TRBJ2-7|.|.
TGTGCCAGCAGTCCCCGCTACGAGCAGTACTTC
CASSPRYEQYF
>TRBV4-1|TRBJ2-3|.|.
TGCGCCAGCAGCCAAGAAGGCGGAAGGCCACGCTCAGATTTT
CASSQEGGRPRSDF
>TRBV13|TRBJ2-7|.|TRBD2
TGTGCCAGCAGCTTAAAGGCCGGGAGGGACGAGCAGTACTTC
CASSLKAGRDEQYF
>TRBV5-4|TRBJ2-7|.|TRBD1
TGTGCCAGCAGCTTGGAGGGGGCGATGGACGAGCAGTACTTC
CASSLEGAMDEQYF